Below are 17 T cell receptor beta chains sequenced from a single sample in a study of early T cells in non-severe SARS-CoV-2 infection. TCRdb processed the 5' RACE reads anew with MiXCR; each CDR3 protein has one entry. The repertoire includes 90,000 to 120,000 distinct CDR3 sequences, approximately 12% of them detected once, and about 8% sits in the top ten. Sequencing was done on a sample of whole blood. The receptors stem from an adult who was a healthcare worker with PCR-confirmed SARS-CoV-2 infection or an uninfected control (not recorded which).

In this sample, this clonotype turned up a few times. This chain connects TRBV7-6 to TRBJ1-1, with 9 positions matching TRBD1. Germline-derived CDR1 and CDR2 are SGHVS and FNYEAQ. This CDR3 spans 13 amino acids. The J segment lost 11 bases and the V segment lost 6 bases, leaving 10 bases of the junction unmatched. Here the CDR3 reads CASSSNRGRLAFF. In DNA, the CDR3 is TGTGCCAGCAGTTCTAACAGGGGGCGGTTGGCTTTCTTT.

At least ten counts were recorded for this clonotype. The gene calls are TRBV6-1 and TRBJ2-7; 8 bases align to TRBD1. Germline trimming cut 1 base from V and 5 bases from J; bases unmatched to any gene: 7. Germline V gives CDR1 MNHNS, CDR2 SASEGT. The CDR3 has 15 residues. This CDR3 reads CASSEEPGGVDEQYF. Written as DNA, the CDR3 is TGTGCCAGCAGTGAAGAACCAGGGGGCGTGGACGAGCAGTACTTC.

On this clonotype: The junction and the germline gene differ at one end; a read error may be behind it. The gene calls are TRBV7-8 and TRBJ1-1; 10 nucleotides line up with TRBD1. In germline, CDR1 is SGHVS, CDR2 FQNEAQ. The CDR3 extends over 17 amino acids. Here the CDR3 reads CASILGRQGAFRTEAFF. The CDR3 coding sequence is TGTGCCAGCATCTTAGGGCGACAGGGGGCCTTTAGGACTGAAGCTTTCTTT.

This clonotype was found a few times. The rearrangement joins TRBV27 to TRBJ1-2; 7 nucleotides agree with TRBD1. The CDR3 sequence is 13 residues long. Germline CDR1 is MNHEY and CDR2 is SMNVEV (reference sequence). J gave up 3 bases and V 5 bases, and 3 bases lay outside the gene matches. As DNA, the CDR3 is TGTGCCAGCAGTCCCAGGGGGGACTATGGCTACACCTTC. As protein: CASSPRGDYGYTF.

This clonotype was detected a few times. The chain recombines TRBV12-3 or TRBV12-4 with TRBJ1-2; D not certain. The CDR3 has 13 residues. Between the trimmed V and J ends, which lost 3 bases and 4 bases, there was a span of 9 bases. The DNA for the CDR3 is TGTGCCAGCAGTTTTGGGCTCGCCTATGGCTACACCTTC. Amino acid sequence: CASSFGLAYGYTF.

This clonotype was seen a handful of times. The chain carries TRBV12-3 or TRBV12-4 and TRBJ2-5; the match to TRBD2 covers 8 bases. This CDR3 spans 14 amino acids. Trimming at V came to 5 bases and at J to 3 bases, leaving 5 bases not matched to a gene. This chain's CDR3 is CASSPLAGKETQYF. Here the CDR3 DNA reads TGTGCCAGCAGTCCTTTAGCGGGAAAAGAGACCCAGTACTTC.

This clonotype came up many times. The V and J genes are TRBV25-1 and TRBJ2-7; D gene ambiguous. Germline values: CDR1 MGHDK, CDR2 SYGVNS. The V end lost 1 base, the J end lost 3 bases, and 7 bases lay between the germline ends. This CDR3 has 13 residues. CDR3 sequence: CASSEFGSYEQYF. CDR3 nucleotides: TGTGCCAGCAGTGAATTTGGCAGCTACGAGCAGTACTTC.

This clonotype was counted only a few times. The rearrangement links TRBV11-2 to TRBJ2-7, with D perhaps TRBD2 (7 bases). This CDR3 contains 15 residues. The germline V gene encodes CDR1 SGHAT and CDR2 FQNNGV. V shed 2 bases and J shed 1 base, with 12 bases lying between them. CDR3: CASSLQGRGSYEQYF. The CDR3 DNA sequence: TGTGCCAGCAGCTTACAGGGGCGGGGGTCCTACGAGCAGTACTTC.

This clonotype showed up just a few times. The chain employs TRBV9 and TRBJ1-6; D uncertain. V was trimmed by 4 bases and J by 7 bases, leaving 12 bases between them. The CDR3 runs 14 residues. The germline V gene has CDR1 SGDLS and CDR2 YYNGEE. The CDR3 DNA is TGTGCCAGCAGCCCAACGGGCACGAATTCACCCCTCCACTTT. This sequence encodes CASSPTGTNSPLHF. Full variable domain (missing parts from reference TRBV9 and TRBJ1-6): DSGVTQTPKHLITATGQRVTLRCSPRSGDLSVYWYQQSLDQGLQFLIQYYNGEERAKGNILERFSAQQFPDLHSELNLSSLELGDSALYFCASSPTGTNSPLHFGNGTRLTVT.

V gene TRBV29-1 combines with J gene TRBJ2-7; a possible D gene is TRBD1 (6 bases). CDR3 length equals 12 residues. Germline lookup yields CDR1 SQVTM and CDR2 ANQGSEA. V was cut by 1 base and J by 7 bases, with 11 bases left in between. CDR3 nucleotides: TGCAGCGTTGAAGCCCCAGGGGATGAGCAGTACTTC. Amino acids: CSVEAPGDEQYF.

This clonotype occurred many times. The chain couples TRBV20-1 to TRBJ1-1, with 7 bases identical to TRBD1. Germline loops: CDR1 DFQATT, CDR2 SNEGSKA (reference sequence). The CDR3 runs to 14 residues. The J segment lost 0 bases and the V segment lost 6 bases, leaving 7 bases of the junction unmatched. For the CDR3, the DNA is TGCAGTGCCCAAAGGGGGCAGTTGAACACTGAAGCTTTCTTT. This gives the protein CSAQRGQLNTEAFF.

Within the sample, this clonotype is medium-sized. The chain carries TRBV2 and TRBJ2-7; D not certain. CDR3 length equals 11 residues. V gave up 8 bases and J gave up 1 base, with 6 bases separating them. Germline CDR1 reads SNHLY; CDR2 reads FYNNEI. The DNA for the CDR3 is TGTGCCAGCGCGAAATCCTACGAGCAGTACTTC. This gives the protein CASAKSYEQYF.

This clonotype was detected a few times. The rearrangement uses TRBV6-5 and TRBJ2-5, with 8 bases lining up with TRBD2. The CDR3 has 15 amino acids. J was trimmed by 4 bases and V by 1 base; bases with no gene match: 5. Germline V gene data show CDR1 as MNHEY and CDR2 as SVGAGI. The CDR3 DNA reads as TGTGCCAGCAGTTACTTAGAGCGGGGGTTAGAGACCCAGTACTTC. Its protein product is CASSYLERGLETQYF.

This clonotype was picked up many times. CDR3 in DNA: TGCGCCAGCAGCTTGGCGGCGGGAGGGCCAGCCGGGGAGCTGTTTTTT. Translation: CASSLAAGGPAGELFF. The chain employs TRBV5-1 and TRBJ2-2; 9 bases match TRBD2. CDR1 and CDR2 from the germline V gene are SGHRS and YFSETQ. V trimming: 0 bases; J trimming: 6 bases; junction bases outside the gene matches: 6. The CDR3 has 16 amino acids.

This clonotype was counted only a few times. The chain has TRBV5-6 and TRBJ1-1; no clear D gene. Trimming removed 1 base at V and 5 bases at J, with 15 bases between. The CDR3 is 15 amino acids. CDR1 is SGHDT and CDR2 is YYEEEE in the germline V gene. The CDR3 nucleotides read TGTGCCAGCAGCTTGTTTGAGAAAGGGAGAACTGAAGCTTTCTTT. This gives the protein CASSLFEKGRTEAFF.

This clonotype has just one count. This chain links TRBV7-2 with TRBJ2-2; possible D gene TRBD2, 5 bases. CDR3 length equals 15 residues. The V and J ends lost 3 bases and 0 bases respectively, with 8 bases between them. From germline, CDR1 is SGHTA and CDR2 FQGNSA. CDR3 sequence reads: CASSFGGSNTGELFF. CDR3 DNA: TGTGCCAGCAGCTTTGGCGGGTCGAACACCGGGGAGCTGTTTTTT.

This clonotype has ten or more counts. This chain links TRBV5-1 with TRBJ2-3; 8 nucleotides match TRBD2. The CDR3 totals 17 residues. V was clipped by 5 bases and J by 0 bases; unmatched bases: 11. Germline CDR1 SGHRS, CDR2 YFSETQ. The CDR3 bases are TGCGCCAGCAGGGGGCTGGGGAAGCGGGAGAGCACAGATACGCAGTATTTT. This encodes CASRGLGKRESTDTQYF. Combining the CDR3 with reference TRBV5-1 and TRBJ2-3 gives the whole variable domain KAGVTQTPRYLIKTRGQQVTLSCSPISGHRSVSWYQQTPGQGLQFLFEYFSETQRNKGNFPGRFSGRQFSNSRSEMNVSTLELGDSALYLCASRGLGKRESTDTQYFGPGTRLTVL.